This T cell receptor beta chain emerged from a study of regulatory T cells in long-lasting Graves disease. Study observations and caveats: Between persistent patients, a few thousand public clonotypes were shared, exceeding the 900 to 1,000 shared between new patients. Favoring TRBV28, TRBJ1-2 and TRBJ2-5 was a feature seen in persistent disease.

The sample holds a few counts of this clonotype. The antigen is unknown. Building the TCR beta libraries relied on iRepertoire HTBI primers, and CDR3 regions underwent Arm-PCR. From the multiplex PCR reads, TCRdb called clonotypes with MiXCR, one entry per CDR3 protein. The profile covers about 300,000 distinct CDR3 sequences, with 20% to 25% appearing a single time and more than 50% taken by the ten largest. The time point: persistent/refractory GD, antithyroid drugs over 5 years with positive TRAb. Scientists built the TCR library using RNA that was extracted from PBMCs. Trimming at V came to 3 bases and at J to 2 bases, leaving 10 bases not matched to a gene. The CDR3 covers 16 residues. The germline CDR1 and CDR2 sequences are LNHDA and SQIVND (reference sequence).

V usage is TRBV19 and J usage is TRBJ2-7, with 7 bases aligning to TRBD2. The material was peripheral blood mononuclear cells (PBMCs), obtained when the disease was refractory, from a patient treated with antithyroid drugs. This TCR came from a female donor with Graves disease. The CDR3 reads CASSMRLAGDTYEQYF. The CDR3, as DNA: TGTGCCAGTAGTATGAGACTAGCAGGCGACACCTACGAGCAGTACTTC.